This T cell receptor beta chain originates from a study of human T cells and chemical hapten exposure. TCRdb re-called the RACE reads through MiXCR, storing one row per CDR3 protein. This sample has around 65,000 distinct CDR3 sequences, with about 6% found just once. Trimming took 3 bases from V and 3 from J, leaving 11 bases between them. Per germline, CDR1 DFQATT and CDR2 SNEGSKA (reference sequence). There are 13 residues in the CDR3. This clonotype was observed many times. Specified time point: healthy volunteer bleed at 6 weeks. Before extraction, the whole blood was not fractionated, and total RNA was taken from it.

This clonotype originated in a female donor in good health. Some clones in this sample may be carry-over from other donors' samples. The chain uses TRBV20-1 and TRBJ1-2, with D possibly being TRBD1 (6 bases). Sequencing was performed on whole blood. The CDR3 here is CSARWGADYGYTF. In DNA, the CDR3 is TGCAGTGCTAGGTGGGGGGCTGACTATGGCTACACCTTC.